Below are 20 T cell receptor beta chains sequenced from a single sample in a study of blood T cell repertoires in COVID-19. Generated by immunoSEQ multiplex PCR, the TCRdb table keeps only in-frame clones and is missing some. The sample shows some 150,000 clones, roughly 80% of them seen only once. Source material: peripheral blood. Receptor source: a human donor in a cohort sampled during active COVID-19.

The V gene is TRBV7-9, the J gene TRBJ1-2; 8 bases are shared with TRBD1. CDR3 size: 17 residues. After removal of 4 bases from V and 5 bases from J, the junction contained 15 bases not matched to a gene. CDR1 and CDR2 from the germline V gene are SEHNR and FQNEAQ (reference sequence). The CDR3 DNA reads as TGTGCCAGCAGCTCTGGAGGGTGGGCAGGGGGCGCTTATGGCTACACCTTC. Translated, it gives CASSSGGWAGGAYGYTF.

A word on this clone: The sample has other DNA sequences that encode this CDR3 too. The gene calls are TRBV11-2 and TRBJ2-3; 8 bases are shared with TRBD2. CDR3 length: 15 residues. Germline lookup yields CDR1 SGHAT and CDR2 FQNNGV. The V segment lost 1 base and the J segment 3 bases; nucleotides outside the gene matches: 3. The DNA of the CDR3 is TGTGCCAGCAGCTTAGTGGGCGGGGGGACAGATACGCAGTATTTT. Translation gives CASSLVGGGTDTQYF.

This clone was seen a handful of times. The V gene is TRBV7-9, the J gene TRBJ1-3; a possible D gene is TRBD1 (5 bases). Deletions cut 2 bases from V and 2 bases from J, with 13 bases between. The germline CDR1 and CDR2 sequences are SEHNR and FQNEAQ (reference sequence). CDR3 size: 16 residues. The CDR3 sequence: CASSLISGMAGNTIYF. The CDR3 DNA reads as TGTGCCAGCAGCTTAATTTCAGGGATGGCTGGAAACACCATATATTTT.

The rearrangement links TRBV9 to TRBJ2-2, with 8 bases that match TRBD2. Trimming cost V 0 bases and J 2 bases; bases outside gene matches: 3. The CDR3 is 16 amino acids. CDR1 SGDLS and CDR2 YYNGEE come from the germline V gene. The CDR3 coding sequence is TGTGCCAGCAGCGTAGCGCGGGGGGCAAACACCGGGGAGCTGTTTTTT. Protein product: CASSVARGANTGELFF.

The chain joins TRBV7-2 to TRBJ2-4, with no clear D. Trimming took 1 base from V and 5 from J, leaving 3 bases between them. The CDR3 spans 12 residues. The germline gives CDR1 SGHTA, CDR2 FQGNSA. CDR3 protein: CASSLVENIQYF. The CDR3 nucleotides read TGTGCCAGCAGCTTAGTCGAAAACATTCAGTACTTC.

This rearrangement joins TRBV6-5 to TRBJ2-7; 8 bases align to TRBD2. The CDR3 is 15 residues long. Germline lookup yields CDR1 MNHEY and CDR2 SVGAGI. With 8 bases clipped from V and 3 bases from J, the junction kept 12 bases outside the gene matches. CDR3 region: CASGTGTRKLYEQYF. Written as DNA, the CDR3 is TGTGCCAGCGGGACCGGGACTAGGAAACTCTACGAGCAGTACTTC.

This clone was seen only once. The chain links TRBV6-6 to TRBJ1-4; 10 nucleotides line up with TRBD1. The germline CDR1 and CDR2 sequences are MNHNY and SVGAGI (reference sequence). The CDR3 is 16 residues long. J was trimmed by 2 bases and V by 5 bases; bases with no gene match: 5. The CDR3 DNA follows: TGTGCCAGCAGTCCCGGGACAGGGGTTACTAATGAAAAACTGTTTTTT. Amino acids: CASSPGTGVTNEKLFF.

The chain carries TRBV29-1 and TRBJ2-7; D remains unclear. V was clipped by 1 base and J by 2 bases, with 9 bases between them. Germline assignment: CDR1 SQVTM and CDR2 ANQGSEA. The CDR3 is 13 amino acids. The CDR3 protein is CSVEVLQTYEQYF. The CDR3 DNA reads as TGCAGCGTTGAAGTTTTACAGACCTACGAGCAGTACTTC.

This sequence joins TRBV3-1 (or the pseudogene TRBV3-2) and TRBJ1-6; 7 nucleotides align to TRBD1. The V segment lost 6 bases and the J segment 10 bases; nucleotides outside the gene matches: 6. The CDR3 sequence is 13 residues long. Germline CDR1 and CDR2: LGHDT and YNNKEL (reference sequence). The CDR3 nucleotides read TGTGCCAGCAGGCAGGGGGGTGAATCACCCCTCCACTTT. Translation gives CASRQGGESPLHF.

CDR3 DNA sequence: TGTGCCAGCAGCCGGCCCGGGGGCTACGAGCAGTACTTC. As protein: CASSRPGGYEQYF. This chain joins TRBV11-3 and TRBJ2-7; D is perhaps TRBD2 (6 bases). The germline V and J ends were trimmed by 5 bases and 3 bases, with 11 bases remaining between them. This CDR3 spans 13 amino acids. Germline V lookup: CDR1 SGHNT, CDR2 YENEEA.

V is TRBV7-6 and J is TRBJ2-2; maybe TRBD1 (6 bases). From germline, CDR1 is SGHVS and CDR2 FNYEAQ. This CDR3 contains 17 residues. V was shortened by 5 bases and J by 4 bases, with 20 bases between the two germline ends. For the CDR3, the DNA is TGTGCCAGCAGCCTCCTCGGACAAAGGGGGAGCACCGGGGAGCTGTTTTTT. As protein: CASSLLGQRGSTGELFF.

The rearrangement uses TRBV6-5 and TRBJ1-1, with D possibly being TRBD1 (6 bases). Trimming pared 2 bases from V and 4 bases from J, leaving 8 bases between. This CDR3 has 13 amino acids. Germline CDR1 and CDR2: MNHEY and SVGAGI. CDR3 DNA sequence: TGTGCCAGCAGTTACCAGGGGATCACTGAAGCTTTCTTT. Protein sequence: CASSYQGITEAFF.

This chain joins TRBV9 and TRBJ2-5; 8 bases agree with TRBD1. The CDR3 loop spans 14 amino acids. The trim removed 0 bases at V and 2 bases at J, leaving 0 bases unmatched. The germline V gene encodes CDR1 SGDLS and CDR2 YYNGEE. CDR3 residues: CASSVDRGQETQYF. CDR3 bases: TGTGCCAGCAGCGTAGACAGGGGGCAAGAGACCCAGTACTTC.

This sequence joins TRBV7-2 and TRBJ2-3; 15 bases are shared with TRBD2. Losses at the gene ends were 3 bases for V and 13 bases for J; bases not matched to a gene: 11. The length of the CDR3 is 16 residues. Germline V gives CDR1 SGHTA, CDR2 FQGNSA. The CDR3 reads CASSFPGLAGGRSEYF. The CDR3, as DNA: TGTGCCAGCAGCTTCCCGGGACTAGCGGGGGGCCGGTCCGAGTATTTT.

The V call is TRBV25-1, the J call TRBJ2-1, with TRBD2 as a possible D gene (5 bases). Germline V lookup: CDR1 MGHDK, CDR2 SYGVNS. The CDR3 has 10 residues. The germline V and J ends were trimmed by 10 bases and 8 bases, with 9 bases remaining between them. CDR3 sequence reads: CATKGDEQFF. The CDR3 coding sequence is TGTGCCACCAAGGGAGATGAGCAGTTCTTC.

The chain recombines TRBV6-5 with TRBJ2-3; D might be TRBD2 (5 bases). Germline values: CDR1 MNHEY, CDR2 SVGAGI. The CDR3 has 14 amino acids. Trimming took 5 bases from V and 3 from J, leaving 12 bases between them. CDR3 in DNA: TGTGCCAGCAGTCCTAGCTTGACGACAGATACGCAGTATTTT. Protein sequence: CASSPSLTTDTQYF.

This chain connects TRBV11-2 to TRBJ2-5; 7 nucleotides line up with TRBD2. The length of the CDR3 is 14 residues. Trimming at V came to 3 bases and at J to 4 bases, leaving 5 bases not matched to a gene. Germline V CDR1 and CDR2: SGHAT, FQNNGV. CDR3 sequence: CASSLGGMGETQYF. The CDR3 nucleotides are TGTGCCAGCAGCTTGGGGGGGATGGGAGAGACCCAGTACTTC.

This clone was counted only a few times. The chain employs TRBV6-2 or TRBV6-3 and TRBJ1-2; TRBD1 agrees at 7 bases. The CDR3 has 14 residues. Germline CDR1 MNHEY, CDR2 SVGEGT. V was clipped by 6 bases and J by 1 base; unmatched bases: 5. The CDR3 here is CASSGQAGNYGYTF. The CDR3 bases are TGTGCCAGCAGCGGACAGGCCGGTAACTATGGCTACACCTTC.

The V call is TRBV11-3, the J call TRBJ2-5, with unresolved D. The CDR3 length is 12 residues. The V end lost 1 base, the J end lost 5 bases, and 5 bases lay between the germline ends. The germline V gene has CDR1 SGHNT and CDR2 YENEEA. CDR3 sequence: CASSLVLETQYF. In nucleotides, the CDR3 is TGTGCCAGCAGCTTAGTACTGGAGACCCAGTACTTC. The whole variable domain, remainder taken from reference TRBV11-3 and TRBJ2-5, is EAGVVQSPRYKIIEKKQPVAFWCNPISGHNTLYWYLQNLGQGPELLIRYENEEAVDDSQLPKDRFSAERLKGVDSTLKIQPAELGDSAVYLCASSLVLETQYFGPGTRLLVL.

CDR3: CASSYSIADNSPLHF. CDR3 coding DNA: TGTGCCAGCAGTTACTCGATAGCCGATAATTCACCCCTCCACTTT. V and J are TRBV6-5 and TRBJ1-6; D gene unclear. The germline V and J ends were trimmed by 0 bases and 5 bases, with 8 bases remaining between them. The germline V gene encodes CDR1 MNHEY and CDR2 SVGAGI. This CDR3 has 15 residues.